This T cell receptor (beta chain) is drawn from a study of CD8 T cells in Susac syndrome. Study-level points and caveats: TCR sequencing and HLA analysis covered a relatively small number of individuals.

This clonotype appeared once. What it binds is unknown. The V gene's germline CDR1 is SGHNT and CDR2 YYREEE (reference sequence). This CDR3 contains 16 residues. V lost 0 bases, J lost 6 bases, and 18 bases lay in between. A quantity of roughly 0.5 to 1 ug RNA underwent reverse transcription using random hexamers. Amplification of TCR beta CDR3 by immunoSEQ multiplex PCR spanned 54 Vbeta and 13 Jbeta. TCRdb fed the immunoSEQ multiplex PCR reads into MiXCR, producing one record per CDR3 protein. The repertoire includes under 550,000 distinct CDR3 sequences, more than 80% of them detected once, and approximately 0.11% sits in the top ten. Negative isolation was applied to CD8+ and CD4+ T cells, and FACS enrichment was applied to TEMRA cells.

The genes are TRBV5-4 and TRBJ1-2; D call uncertain. Material for sequencing was CD8+ T cells from PBMCs. The sequence came from a human donor with multiple sclerosis. CDR3: CASSLGGMALAHGYTF. The CDR3 region has the DNA TGTGCCAGCAGCTTGGGGGGAATGGCCCTGGCCCATGGCTACACCTTC.